This T cell receptor (beta chain) was documented in a study of technical replicates of blood from several donors. V lost 1 base to trimming and J lost 7 bases, with 13 bases between them. Germline V gene data show CDR1 as SGHVS and CDR2 as FNYEAQ. The CDR3 spans 14 residues. The method was immunoSEQ multiplex PCR; TCRdb's version includes in-frame clones alone and lacks a portion of them. The sample has about 61,000 clones; 80% to 90% are singletons. This sequence joins TRBV7-6 and TRBJ1-1; D ambiguous. Material for sequencing was PBMCs. The TCR was taken from a human donor in good health. Some clones in this sample may be carry-over from other donors' samples. The CDR3 region is CASSLDHGRFEAFF. The CDR3 nucleotides read TGTGCCAGCAGCTTAGATCATGGCAGATTTGAAGCTTTCTTT.